Sequencing of this T cell receptor (beta chain) was carried out in a study of regulatory T cells in long-lasting Graves disease. Libraries of TCR beta came from iRepertoire HTBI primers plus Arm-PCR of CDR3 regions. In TCRdb, the multiplex PCR reads were re-called with MiXCR into one record per CDR3 protein. This sample yields about 430,000 distinct CDR3 sequences, of which approximately 15% are seen a single time; approximately 7.6% belongs to the top ten. In the case of this clonotype: This likely reflects a read error, since a far larger clone is one base away.

Time point of the sample: newly diagnosed GD, antithyroid drugs for less than 3 months. RNA isolated from PBMCs was used to make the TCR library. Germline lookup yields CDR1 SNHLY and CDR2 FYNNEI. The CDR3 sequence is 12 residues long. J lost 7 bases, V lost 8 bases, and 7 bases had no gene match. These data were also reused for a study on T cells in Graves' hyperthyroidism and ophthalmopathy.

The J gene is TRBJ2-7, the V gene TRBV2, with 8 bases identical to TRBD2. Sequencing was performed on peripheral blood mononuclear cells (PBMCs), taken at new diagnosis, from a patient treated with antithyroid drugs. This TCR derives from a middle-aged woman with Graves disease. CDR3 protein: CASSREGDEQYF. CDR3 in DNA: TGTGCCAGCTCCCGGGAGGGTGATGAGCAGTACTTC.